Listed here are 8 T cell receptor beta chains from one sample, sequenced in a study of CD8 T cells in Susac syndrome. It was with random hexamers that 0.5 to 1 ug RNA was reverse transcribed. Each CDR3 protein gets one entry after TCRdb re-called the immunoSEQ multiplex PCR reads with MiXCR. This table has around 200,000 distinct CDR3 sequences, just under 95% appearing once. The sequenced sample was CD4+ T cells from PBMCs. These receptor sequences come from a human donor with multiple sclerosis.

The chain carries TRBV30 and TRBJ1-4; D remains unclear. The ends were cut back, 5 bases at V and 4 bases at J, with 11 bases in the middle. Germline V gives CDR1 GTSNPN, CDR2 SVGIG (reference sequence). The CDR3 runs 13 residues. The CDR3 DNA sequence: TGTGCCTGGGGTCGGATGGTTAATGAAAAACTGTTTTTT. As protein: CAWGRMVNEKLFF.

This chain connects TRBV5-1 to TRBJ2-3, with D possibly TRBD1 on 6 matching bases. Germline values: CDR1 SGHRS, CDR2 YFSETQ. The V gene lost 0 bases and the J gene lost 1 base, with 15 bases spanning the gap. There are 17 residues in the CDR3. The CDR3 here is CASSLGSGTRGTDTQYF. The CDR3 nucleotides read TGCGCCAGCAGCTTGGGGTCCGGGACAAGAGGCACAGATACGCAGTATTTT.

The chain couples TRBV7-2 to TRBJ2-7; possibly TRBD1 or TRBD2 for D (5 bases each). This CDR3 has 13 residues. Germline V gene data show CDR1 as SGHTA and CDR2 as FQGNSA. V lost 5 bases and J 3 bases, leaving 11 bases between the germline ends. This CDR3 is CASSPGPSYEQYV. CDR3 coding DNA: TGTGCCAGCAGCCCGGGACCGAGCTACGAGCAGTACGTC.

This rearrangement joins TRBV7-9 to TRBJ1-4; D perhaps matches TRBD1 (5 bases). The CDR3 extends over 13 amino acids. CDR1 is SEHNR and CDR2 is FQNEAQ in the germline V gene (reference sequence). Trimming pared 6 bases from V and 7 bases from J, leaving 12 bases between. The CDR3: CASRLIGAEKLFF. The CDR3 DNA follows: TGTGCCAGCAGACTTATTGGGGCTGAAAAACTGTTTTTT.

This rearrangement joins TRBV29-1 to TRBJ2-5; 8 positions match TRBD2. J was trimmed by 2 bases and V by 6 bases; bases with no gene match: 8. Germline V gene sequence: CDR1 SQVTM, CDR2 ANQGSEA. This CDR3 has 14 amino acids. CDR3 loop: CSVATGGRQETQYF. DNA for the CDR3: TGCAGCGTAGCTACGGGGGGGCGTCAAGAGACCCAGTACTTC.

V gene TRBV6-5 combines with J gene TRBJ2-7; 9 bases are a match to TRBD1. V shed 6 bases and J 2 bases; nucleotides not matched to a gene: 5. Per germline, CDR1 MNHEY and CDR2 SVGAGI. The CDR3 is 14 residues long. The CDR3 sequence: CASRKQGAPYEQYF. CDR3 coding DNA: TGTGCCAGCAGGAAACAGGGGGCTCCCTACGAGCAGTACTTC.

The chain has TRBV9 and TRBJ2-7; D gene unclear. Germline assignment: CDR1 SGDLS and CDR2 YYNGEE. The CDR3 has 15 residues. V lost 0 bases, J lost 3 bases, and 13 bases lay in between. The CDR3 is CASSVDGARSYEQYF. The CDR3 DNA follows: TGTGCCAGCAGCGTAGATGGAGCGAGGAGCTACGAGCAGTACTTC.

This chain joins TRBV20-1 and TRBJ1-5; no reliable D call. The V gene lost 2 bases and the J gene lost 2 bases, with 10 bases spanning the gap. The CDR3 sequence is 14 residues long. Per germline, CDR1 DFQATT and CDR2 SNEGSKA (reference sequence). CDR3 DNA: TGCAGTGCTAGACGGACCTCCGGCAATCAGCCCCAGCATTTT. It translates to CSARRTSGNQPQHF.